This TCR beta chain derives from a study of blood T cell repertoires in COVID-19. Overall study: T cells, B-cell-depleted T cells, or PBMCs supplied cDNA or gDNA.

CDR3 length: 15 amino acids. Trimming removed 4 bases from V and 4 bases from J; junction bases left unmatched: 9. Per germline, CDR1 SGHTA and CDR2 FQGNSA. Enrolment of Seattle patients took place during active infection, and they were followed longitudinally. Clones were sequenced by immunoSEQ multiplex PCR, and TCRdb holds only the in-frame ones, with some missing. In the table there are about 480,000 clones, roughly 89% of which are singletons. This sequence originates from a young man with COVID-19, enrolled during active disease. Input material: peripheral blood. The genes are TRBV7-2 and TRBJ2-5; 7 bases are shared with TRBD1. The CDR3 loop is CASSSRASGGETQYF. The CDR3 DNA is TGTGCCAGCAGCTCTAGGGCCTCAGGGGGAGAGACCCAGTACTTC.